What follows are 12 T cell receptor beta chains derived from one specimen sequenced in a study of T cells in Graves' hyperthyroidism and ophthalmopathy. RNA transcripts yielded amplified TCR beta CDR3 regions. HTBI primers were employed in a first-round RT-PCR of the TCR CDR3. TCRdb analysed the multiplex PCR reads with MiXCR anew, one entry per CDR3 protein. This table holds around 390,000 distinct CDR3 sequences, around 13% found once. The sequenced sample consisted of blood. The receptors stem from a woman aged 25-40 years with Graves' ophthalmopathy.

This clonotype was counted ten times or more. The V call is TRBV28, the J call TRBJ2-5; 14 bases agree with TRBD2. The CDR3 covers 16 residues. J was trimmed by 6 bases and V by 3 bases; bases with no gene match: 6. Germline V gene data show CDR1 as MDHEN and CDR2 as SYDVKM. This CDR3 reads CASSLPTSGGGKTQYF. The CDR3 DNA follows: TGTGCCAGCAGTTTGCCGACTAGCGGGGGGGGAAAGACCCAGTACTTC.

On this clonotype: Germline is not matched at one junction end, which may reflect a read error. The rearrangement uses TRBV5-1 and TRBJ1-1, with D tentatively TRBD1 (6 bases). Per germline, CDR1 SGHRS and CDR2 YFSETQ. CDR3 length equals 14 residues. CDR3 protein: CASGLVGQYTEAFF. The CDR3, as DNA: TGCGCCAGCGGCTTGGTGGGACAATACACTGAAGCTTTCTTT.

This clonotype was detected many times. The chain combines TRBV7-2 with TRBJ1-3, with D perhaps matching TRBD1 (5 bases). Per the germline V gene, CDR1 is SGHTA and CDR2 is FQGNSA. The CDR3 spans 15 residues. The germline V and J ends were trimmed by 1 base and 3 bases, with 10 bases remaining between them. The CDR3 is CASSLDRGSGNTIYF. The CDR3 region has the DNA TGTGCCAGCAGCTTAGACCGGGGGAGTGGAAACACCATATATTTT.

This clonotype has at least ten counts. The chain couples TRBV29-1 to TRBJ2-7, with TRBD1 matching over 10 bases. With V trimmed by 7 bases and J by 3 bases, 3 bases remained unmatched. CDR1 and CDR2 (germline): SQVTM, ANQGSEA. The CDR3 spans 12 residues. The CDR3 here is CSAGQGVYEQYF. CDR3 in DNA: TGCAGCGCCGGACAGGGGGTCTACGAGCAGTACTTC.

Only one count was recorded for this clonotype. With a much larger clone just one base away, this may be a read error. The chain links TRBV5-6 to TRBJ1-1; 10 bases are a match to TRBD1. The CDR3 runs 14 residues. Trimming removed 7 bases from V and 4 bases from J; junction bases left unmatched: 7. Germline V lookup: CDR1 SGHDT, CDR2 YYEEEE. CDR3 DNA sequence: TGTGCCAGCGGCCAGGGGACAGGGGCCACTGAAGCTTTCTTT. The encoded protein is CASGQGTGATEAFF.

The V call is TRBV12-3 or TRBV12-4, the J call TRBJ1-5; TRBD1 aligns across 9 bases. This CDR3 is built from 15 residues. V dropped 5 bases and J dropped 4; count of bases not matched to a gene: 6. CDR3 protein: CASSGTGGPNQPQHF. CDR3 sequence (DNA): TGTGCCAGCAGTGGTACAGGGGGCCCTAATCAGCCCCAGCATTTT.

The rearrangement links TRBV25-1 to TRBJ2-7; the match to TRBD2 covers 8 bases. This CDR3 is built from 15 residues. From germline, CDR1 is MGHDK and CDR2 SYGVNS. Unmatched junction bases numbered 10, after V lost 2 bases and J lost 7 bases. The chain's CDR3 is CASSEEGSGAGEQYF. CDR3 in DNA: TGTGCCAGCAGTGAAGAGGGTAGCGGGGCGGGAGAGCAGTACTTC.

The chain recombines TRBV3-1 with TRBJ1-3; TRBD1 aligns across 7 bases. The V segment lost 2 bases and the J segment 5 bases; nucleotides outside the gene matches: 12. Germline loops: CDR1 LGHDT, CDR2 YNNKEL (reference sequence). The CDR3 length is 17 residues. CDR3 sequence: CASSQYRGQGGRNTIYF. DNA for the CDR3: TGTGCCAGCAGCCAATACCGTGGGCAAGGGGGCAGAAACACCATATATTTT. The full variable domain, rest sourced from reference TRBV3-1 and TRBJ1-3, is DTAVSQTPKYLVTQMGNDKSIKCEQNLGHDTMYWYKQDSKKFLKIMFSYNNKELIINETVPNRFSPKSPDKAHLNLHINSLELGDSAVYFCASSQYRGQGGRNTIYFGEGSWLTVV.

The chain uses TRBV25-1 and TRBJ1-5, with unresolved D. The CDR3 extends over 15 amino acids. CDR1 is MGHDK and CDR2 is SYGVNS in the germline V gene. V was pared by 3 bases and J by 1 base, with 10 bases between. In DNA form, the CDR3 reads TGTGCCAGCAGTGAGTCAATCACGAGCAATCAGCCCCAGCATTTT. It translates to CASSESITSNQPQHF.

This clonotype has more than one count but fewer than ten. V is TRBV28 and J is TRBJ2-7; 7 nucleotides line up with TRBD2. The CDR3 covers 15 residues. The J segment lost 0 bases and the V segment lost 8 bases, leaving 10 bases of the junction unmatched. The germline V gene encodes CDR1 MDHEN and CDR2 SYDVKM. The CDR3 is CASSQLASSSYEQYF. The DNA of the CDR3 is TGTGCCAGCTCTCAACTAGCGTCGAGCTCCTACGAGCAGTACTTC.

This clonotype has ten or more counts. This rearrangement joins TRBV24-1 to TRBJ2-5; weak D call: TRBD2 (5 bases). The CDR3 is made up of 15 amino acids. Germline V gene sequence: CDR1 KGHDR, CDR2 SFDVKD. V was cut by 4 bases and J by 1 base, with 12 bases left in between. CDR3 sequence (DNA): TGTGCCACCAGTGAGAAGGAGGACGGCCAAGAGACCCAGTACTTC. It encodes CATSEKEDGQETQYF.

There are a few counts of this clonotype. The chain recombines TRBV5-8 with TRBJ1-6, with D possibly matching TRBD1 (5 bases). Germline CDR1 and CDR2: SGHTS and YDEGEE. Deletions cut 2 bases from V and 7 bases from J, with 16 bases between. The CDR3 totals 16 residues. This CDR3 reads CASSLKTAGRNSPLHF. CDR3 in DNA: TGTGCCAGCAGCTTAAAGACAGCCGGACGGAATTCACCCCTCCACTTT.